This T cell receptor (beta chain) was profiled in a study of T cells in Graves' hyperthyroidism and ophthalmopathy. This CDR3 contains 16 residues. Looked up from germline, CDR1 is DFQATT and CDR2 is SNEGSKA (reference sequence). From RNA transcripts, TCR beta CDR3 regions were amplified. The study used the HTBI primer set for a first-round RT-PCR of the TCR CDR3. TCRdb fed the multiplex PCR reads into MiXCR, producing one record per CDR3 protein. Of approximately 400,000 distinct CDR3 sequences listed, over 12% are singletons. The chain links TRBV20-1 to TRBJ2-3, with D hard to call. Sample: blood. The receptor's source is a man aged 45-60 years with Graves' ophthalmopathy. This CDR3 reads CSASRGSSPSTDTQYF. The CDR3, as DNA: TGCAGCGCCAGTCGAGGTTCATCTCCTAGCACAGATACGCAGTATTTT.